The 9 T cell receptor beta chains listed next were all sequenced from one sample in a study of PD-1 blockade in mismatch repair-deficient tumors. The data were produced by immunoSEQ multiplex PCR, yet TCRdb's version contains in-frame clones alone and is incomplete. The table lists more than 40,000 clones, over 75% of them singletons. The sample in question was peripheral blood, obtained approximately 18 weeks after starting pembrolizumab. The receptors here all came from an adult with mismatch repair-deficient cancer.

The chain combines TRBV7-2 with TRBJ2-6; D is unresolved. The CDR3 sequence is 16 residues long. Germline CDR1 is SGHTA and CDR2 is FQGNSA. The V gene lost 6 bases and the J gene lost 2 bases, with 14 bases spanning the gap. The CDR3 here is CASSSPPTTGANVLTF. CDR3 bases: TGTGCCAGCAGTTCTCCTCCAACGACTGGGGCCAACGTCCTGACTTTC.

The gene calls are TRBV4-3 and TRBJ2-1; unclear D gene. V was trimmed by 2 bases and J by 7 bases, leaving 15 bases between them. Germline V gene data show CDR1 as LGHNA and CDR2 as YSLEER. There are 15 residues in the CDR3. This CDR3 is CASSQRLSLQNEQFF. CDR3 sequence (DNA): TGCGCCAGCAGCCAACGACTGTCCCTGCAAAATGAGCAGTTCTTC.

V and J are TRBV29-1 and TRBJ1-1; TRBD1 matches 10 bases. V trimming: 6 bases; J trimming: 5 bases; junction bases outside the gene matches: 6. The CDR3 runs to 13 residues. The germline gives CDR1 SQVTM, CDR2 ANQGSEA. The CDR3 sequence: CSVVGQGGTEAFF. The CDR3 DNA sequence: TGCAGCGTCGTCGGACAGGGGGGAACTGAAGCTTTCTTT.

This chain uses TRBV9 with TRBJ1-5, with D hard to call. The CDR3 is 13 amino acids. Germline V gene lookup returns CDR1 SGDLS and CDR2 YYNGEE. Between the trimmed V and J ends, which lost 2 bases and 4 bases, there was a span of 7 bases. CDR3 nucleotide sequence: TGTGCCAGCAGCGTGTCGGGGAATCAGCCCCAGCATTTT. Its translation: CASSVSGNQPQHF.

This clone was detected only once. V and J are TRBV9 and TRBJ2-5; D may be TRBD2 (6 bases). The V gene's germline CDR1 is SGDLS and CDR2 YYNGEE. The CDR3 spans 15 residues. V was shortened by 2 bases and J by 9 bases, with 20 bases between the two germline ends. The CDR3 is CASSVGGRTPSSQYF. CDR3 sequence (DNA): TGTGCCAGCAGCGTGGGTGGGAGGACCCCGAGTTCCCAGTACTTC.

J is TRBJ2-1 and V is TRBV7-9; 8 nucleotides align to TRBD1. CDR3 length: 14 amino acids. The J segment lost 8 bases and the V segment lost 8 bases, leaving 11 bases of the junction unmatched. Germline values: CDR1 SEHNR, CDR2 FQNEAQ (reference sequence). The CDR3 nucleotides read TGTGCCAGCGTCTATGGGACAGGCATCTATGAGCAGTTCTTC. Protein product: CASVYGTGIYEQFF.

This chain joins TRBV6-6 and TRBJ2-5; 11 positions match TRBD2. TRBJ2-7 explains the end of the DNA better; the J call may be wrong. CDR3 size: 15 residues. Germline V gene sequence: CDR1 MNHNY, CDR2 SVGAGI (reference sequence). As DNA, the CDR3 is TGTGCCAGCAGTTACCTAGCGGGGGGCTCCTACGAGCAGTACTTC. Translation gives CASSYLAGGSYEQYF.

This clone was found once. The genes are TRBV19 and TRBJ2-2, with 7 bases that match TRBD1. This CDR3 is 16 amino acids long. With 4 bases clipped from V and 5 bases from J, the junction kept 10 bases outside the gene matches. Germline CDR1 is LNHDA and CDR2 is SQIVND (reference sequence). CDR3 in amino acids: CASSSRQGLGTGELFF. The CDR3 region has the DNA TGTGCCAGTAGTAGCCGACAGGGTCTTGGGACCGGGGAGCTGTTTTTT.

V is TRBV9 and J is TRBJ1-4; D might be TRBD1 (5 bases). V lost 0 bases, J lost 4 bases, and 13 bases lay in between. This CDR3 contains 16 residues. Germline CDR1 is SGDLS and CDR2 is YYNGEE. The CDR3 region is CASSVATGQNNEKLFF. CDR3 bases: TGTGCCAGCAGCGTAGCTACGGGGCAGAATAATGAAAAACTGTTTTTT.